Below, one T cell receptor beta chain is given with its context. What it binds is not known. Germline V lookup: CDR1 SGHTA, CDR2 FQGNSA. The CDR3 consists of 15 residues. The V and J ends lost 2 bases and 4 bases, in that order; junction bases with no gene match: 5. 5'RACE template switching added a universal primer site and UMIs to TCR cDNA. Via MiXCR, TCRdb re-called the 5' RACE reads, giving one row per CDR3 protein. The data contain tens of thousands of distinct CDR3 sequences, just under 8% of them singletons. This record belongs to a study of T cells after yellow fever vaccination. Study overall: Low-cell-number fractions underwent preparation using SMART-Seq v4 Ultra Low Input.

Study-wide findings and caveats: Bulk-population clonotypes that are abundant could appear as contaminants in FACS-sorted repertoires.

The sample was CD8+ T cells sorted from PBMCs, taken on the day of the yellow fever booster vaccination. J is TRBJ2-7 and V is TRBV7-2, with 10 bases that match TRBD2. The clonotype originates from a man younger than 40 who received the YFV17D yellow fever vaccine. The CDR3 sequence: CASSLWLAGAYEQYF. CDR3 nucleotide sequence: TGTGCCAGCAGCTTATGGCTAGCGGGAGCTTACGAGCAGTACTTC.